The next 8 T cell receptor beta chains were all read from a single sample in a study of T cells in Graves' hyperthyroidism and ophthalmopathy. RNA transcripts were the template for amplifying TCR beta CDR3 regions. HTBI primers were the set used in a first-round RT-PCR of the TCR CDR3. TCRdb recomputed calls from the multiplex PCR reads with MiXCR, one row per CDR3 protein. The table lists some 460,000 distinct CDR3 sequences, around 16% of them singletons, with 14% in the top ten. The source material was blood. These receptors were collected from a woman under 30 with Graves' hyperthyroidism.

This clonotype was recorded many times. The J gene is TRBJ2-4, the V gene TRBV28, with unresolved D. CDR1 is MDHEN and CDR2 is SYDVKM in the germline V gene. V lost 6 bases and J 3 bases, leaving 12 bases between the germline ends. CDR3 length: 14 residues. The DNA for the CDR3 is TGTGCCAGCAGCAGACCTGTTCTCAAAAACATTCAGTACTTC. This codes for CASSRPVLKNIQYF.

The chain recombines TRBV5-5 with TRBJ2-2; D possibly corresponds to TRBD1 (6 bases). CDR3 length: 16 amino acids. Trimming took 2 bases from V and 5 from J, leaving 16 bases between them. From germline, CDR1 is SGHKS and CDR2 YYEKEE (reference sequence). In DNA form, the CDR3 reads TGTGCCAGCAGCTTTGTCCGGACAGTGCTTACCGGGGAGCTGTTTTTT. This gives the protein CASSFVRTVLTGELFF.

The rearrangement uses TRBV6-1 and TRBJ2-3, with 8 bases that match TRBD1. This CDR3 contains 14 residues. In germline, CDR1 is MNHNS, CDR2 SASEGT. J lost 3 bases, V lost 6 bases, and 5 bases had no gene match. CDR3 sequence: CASRTDRVTDTQYF. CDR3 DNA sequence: TGTGCCAGCAGGACGGACAGGGTAACAGATACGCAGTATTTT.

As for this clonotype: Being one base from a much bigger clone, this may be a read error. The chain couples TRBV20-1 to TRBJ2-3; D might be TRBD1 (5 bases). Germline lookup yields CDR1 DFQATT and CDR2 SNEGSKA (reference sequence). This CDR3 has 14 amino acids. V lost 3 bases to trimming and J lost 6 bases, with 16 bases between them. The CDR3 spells CSARAGQRLDTQYF. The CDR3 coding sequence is TGCAGTGCTAGGGCAGGGCAGAGGTTGGATACGCAGTATTTT.

CDR3 in DNA: TGTGCCAGCAGCACACCAGGGGTTCAAGAGACCCAGTACTTC. Translation gives CASSTPGVQETQYF. This sequence joins TRBV7-9 and TRBJ2-5, with a weak D call TRBD1 (6 bases). CDR1 is SEHNR, CDR2 FQNEAQ, per germline (reference sequence). V lost 5 bases to trimming and J lost 2 bases, with 12 bases between them. This CDR3 comprises 14 residues.

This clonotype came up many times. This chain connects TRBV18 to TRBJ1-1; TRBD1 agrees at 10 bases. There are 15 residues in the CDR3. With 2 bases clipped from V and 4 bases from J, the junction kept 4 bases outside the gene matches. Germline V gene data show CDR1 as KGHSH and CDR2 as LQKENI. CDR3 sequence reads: CASSPRQGAGTEAFF. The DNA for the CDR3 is TGTGCCAGCTCACCAAGACAGGGGGCGGGCACTGAAGCTTTCTTT.

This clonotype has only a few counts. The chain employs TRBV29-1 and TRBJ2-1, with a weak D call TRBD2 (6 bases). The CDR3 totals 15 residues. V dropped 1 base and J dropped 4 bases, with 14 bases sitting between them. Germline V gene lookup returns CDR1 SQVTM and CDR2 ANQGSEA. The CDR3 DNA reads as TGCAGCGTTGAAGGGAGGGGACTTAGATACAATGAGCAGTTCTTC. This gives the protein CSVEGRGLRYNEQFF.

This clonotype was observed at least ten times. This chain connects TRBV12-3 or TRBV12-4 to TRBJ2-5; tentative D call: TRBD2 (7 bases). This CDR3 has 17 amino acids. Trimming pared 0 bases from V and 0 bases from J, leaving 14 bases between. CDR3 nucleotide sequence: TGTGCCAGCAGTTTAGCGCTGGGGGGGGCGTACCAAGAGACCCAGTACTTC. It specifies CASSLALGGAYQETQYF.